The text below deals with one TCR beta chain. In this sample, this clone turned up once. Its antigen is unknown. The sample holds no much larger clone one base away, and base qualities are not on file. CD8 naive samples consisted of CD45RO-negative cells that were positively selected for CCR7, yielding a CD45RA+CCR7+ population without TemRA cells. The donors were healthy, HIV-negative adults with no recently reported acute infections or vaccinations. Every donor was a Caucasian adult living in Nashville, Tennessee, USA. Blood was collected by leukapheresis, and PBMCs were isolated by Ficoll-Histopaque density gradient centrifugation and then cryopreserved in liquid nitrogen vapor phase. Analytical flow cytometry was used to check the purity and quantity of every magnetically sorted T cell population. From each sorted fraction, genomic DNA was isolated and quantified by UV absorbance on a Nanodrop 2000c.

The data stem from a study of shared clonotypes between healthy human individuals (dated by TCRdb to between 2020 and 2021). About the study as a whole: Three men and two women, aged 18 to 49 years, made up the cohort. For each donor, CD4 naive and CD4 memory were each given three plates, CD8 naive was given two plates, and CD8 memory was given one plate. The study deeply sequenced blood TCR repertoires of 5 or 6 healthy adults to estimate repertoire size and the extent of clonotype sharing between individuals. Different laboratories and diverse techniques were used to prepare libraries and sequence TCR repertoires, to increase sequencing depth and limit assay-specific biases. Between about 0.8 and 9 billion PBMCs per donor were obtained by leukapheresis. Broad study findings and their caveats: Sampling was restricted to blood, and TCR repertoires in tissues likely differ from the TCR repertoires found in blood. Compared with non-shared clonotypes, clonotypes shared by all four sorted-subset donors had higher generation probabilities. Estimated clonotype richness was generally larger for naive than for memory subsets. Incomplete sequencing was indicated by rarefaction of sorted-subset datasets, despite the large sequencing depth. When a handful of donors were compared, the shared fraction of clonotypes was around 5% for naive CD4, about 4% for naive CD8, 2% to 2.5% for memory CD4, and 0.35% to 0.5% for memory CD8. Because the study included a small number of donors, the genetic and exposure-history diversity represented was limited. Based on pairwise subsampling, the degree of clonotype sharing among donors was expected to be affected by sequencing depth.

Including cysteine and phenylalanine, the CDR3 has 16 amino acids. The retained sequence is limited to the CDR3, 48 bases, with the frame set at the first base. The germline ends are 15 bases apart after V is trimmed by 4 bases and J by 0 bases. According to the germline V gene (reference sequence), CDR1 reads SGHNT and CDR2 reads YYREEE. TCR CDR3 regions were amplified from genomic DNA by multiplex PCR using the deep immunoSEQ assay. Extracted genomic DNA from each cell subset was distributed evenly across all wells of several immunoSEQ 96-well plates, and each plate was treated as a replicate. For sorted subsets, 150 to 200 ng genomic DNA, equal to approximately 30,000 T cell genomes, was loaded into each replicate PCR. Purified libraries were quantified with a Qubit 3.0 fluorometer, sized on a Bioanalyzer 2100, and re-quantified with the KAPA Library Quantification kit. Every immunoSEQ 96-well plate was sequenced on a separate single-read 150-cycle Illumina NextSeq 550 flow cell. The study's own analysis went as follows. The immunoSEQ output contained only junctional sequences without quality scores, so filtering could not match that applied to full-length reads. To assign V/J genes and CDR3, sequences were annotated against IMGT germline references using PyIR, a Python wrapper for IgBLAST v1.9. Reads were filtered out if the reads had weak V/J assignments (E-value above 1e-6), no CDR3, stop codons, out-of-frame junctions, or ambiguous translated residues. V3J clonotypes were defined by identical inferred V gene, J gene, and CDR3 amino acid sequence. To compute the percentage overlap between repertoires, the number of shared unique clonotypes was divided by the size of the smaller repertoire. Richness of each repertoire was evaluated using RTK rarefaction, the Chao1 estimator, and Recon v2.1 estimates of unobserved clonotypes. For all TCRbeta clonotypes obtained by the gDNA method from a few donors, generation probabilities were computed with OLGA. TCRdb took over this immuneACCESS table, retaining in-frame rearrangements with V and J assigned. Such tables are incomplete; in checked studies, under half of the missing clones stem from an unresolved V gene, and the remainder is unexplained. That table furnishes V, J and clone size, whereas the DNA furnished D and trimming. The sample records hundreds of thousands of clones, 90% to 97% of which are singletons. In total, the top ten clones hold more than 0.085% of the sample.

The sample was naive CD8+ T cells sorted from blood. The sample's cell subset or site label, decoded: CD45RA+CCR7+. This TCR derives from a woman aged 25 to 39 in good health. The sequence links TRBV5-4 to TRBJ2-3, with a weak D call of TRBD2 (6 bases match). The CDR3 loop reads CASSLGDFASTDTQYF. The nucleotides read TGTGCCAGCAGCCTGGGGGACTTCGCTAGCACAGATACGCAGTATTTT.